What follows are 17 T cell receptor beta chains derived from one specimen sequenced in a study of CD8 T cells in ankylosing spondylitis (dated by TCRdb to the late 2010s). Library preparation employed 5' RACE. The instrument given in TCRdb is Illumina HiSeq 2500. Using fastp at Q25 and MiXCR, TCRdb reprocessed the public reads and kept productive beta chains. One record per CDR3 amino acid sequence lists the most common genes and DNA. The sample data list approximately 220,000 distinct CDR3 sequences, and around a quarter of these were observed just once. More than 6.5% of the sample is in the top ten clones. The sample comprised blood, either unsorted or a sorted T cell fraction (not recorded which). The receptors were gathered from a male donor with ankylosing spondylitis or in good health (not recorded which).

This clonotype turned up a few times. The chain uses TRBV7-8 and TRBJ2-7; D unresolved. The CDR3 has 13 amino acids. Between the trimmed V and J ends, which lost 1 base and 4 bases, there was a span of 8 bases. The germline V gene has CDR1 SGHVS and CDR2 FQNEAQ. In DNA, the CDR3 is TGTGCCAGCAGCTTAGTAGTGGGTTACGAGCAGTACTTC. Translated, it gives CASSLVVGYEQYF.

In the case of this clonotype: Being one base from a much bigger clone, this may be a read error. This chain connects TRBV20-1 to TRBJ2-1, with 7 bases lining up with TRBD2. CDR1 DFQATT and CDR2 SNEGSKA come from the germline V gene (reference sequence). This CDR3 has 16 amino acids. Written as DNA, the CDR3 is TGCTGTGCTACCTCTCTCGCGGGAGATATCTACAATGAGCAGTTCTTC. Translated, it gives CCATSLAGDIYNEQFF.

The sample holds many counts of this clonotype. The CDR3, as DNA: TGCGCCAGCCCCTCTCGGGTCTACAGGCTAGACACCTACGAGCAGTACTTC. Translating it yields CASPSRVYRLDTYEQYF. This chain uses TRBV5-1 with TRBJ2-7; D may be TRBD1 (5 bases). The germline CDR1 and CDR2 sequences are SGHRS and YFSETQ. Trimming shortened V by 7 bases and J by 2 bases, and 25 bases separated the two germline ends. The CDR3 is made up of 17 amino acids.

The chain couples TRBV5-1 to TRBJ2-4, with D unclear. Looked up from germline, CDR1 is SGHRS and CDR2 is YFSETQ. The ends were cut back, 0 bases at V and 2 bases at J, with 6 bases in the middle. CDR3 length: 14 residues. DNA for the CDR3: TGCGCCAGCAGCTTGGAGGCACCCAAAAACATTCAGTACTTC. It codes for CASSLEAPKNIQYF.

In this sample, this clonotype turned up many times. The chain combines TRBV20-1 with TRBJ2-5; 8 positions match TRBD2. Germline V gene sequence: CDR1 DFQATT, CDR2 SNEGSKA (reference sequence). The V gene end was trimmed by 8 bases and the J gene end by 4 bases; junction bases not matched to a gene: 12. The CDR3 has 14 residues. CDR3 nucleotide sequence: TGCAGTCGGCGGGGACTAGTCGTCCGAGAGACCCAGTACTTC. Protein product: CSRRGLVVRETQYF.

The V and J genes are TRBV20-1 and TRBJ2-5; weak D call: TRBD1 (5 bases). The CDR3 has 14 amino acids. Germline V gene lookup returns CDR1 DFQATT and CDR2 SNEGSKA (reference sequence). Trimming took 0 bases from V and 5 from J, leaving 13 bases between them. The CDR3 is CSARDSGKRETQYF. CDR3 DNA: TGCAGTGCTAGAGATTCAGGGAAGAGGGAGACCCAGTACTTC.

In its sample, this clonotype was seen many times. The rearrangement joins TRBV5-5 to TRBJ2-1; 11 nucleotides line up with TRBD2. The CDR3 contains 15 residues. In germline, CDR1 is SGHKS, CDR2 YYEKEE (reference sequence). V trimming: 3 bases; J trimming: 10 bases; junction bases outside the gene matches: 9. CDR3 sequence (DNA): TGTGCCAGCAGCTACTCGGGACTAGCGGAGAGGGAGCAGTTCTTC. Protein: CASSYSGLAEREQFF.

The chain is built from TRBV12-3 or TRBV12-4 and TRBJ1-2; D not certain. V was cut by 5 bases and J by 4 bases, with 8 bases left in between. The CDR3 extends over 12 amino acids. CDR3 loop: CASSPGSYGYTF. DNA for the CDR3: TGTGCCAGCAGTCCCGGAAGCTATGGCTACACCTTC.

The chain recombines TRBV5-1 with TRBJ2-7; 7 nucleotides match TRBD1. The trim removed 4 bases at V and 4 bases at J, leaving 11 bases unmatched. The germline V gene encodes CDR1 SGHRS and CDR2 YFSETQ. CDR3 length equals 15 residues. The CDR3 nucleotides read TGCGCCAGCAGCCTGACCTTAGACAGGGCTTACGAGCAGTACTTC. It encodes CASSLTLDRAYEQYF.

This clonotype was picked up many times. Here the CDR3 DNA reads TGTGCCAGCGGGGAGACTAGCGGGAGGGCCGGCTACGAGCAGTACTTC. Protein: CASGETSGRAGYEQYF. This sequence joins TRBV2 and TRBJ2-7; 14 positions match TRBD2. The junction had 9 bases not matched to a gene; V was cut back by 8 bases and J by 3 bases. Per the germline V gene, CDR1 is SNHLY and CDR2 is FYNNEI. This CDR3 region has 16 residues.

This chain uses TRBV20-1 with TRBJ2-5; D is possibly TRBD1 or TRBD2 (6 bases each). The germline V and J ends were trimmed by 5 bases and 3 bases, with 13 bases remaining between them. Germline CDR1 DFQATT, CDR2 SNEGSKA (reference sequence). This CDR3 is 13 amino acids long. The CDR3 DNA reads TGCAGTGCTGACAGGACTACGAAAGAGACCCAGTACTTC. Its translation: CSADRTTKETQYF.

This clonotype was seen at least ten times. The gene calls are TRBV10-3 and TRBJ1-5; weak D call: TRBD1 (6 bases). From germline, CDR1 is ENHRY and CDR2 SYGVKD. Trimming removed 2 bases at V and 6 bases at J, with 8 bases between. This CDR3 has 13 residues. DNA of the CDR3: TGTGCCATCAGTGAGAGGGGGTCTCAGCCCCAGCATTTT. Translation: CAISERGSQPQHF.

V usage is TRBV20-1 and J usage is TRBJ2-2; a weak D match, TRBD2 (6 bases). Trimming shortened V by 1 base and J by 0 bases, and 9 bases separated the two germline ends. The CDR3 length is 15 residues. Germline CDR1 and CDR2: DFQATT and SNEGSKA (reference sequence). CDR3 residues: CSARAGVPNTGELFF. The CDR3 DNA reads TGCAGTGCTAGAGCGGGAGTACCGAACACCGGGGAGCTGTTTTTT.

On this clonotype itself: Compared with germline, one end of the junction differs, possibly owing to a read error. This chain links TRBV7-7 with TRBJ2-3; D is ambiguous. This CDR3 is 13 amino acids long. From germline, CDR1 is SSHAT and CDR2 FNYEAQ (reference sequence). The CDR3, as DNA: TGTGCTAGCAGCTTGTCCACCAGGGATACGCAGTATTTT. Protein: CASSLSTRDTQYF. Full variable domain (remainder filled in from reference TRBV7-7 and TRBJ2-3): GAGVSQSPRYKVTKRGQDVTLRCDPISSHATLYWYQQALGQGPEFLTYFNYEAQPDKSGLPSDRFSAERPEGSISTLTIQRTEQRDSAMYRCASSLSTRDTQYFGPGTRLTVL.

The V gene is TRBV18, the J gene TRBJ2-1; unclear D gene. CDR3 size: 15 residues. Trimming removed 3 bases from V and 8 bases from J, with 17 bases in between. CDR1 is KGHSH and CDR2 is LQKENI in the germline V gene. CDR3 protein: CASSPSRTSPHEQFF. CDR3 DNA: TGTGCCAGCTCACCGAGTCGCACCTCTCCCCATGAGCAGTTCTTC.

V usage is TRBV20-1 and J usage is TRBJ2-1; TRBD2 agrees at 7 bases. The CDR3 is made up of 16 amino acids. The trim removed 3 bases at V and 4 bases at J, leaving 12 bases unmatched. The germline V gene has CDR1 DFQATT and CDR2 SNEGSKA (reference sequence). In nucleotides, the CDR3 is TGCAGTGCTAGGACTAGCCCAGTGCTCTTTTACAATGAGCAGTTCTTC. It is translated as CSARTSPVLFYNEQFF.

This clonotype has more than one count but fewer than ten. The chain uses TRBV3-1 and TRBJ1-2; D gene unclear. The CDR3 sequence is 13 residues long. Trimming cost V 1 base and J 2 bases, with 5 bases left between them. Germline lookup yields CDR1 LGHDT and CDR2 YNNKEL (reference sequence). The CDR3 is CASSQGLNYGYTF. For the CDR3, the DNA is TGTGCCAGCAGCCAAGGTCTAAACTATGGCTACACCTTC.